Listed below are T cell receptor beta chains from one sample, sequenced in a study of blood T cell repertoires in COVID-19. The table came from immunoSEQ multiplex PCR; TCRdb's copy has only in-frame clones and leaves some out. The repertoire holds around 300,000 clones, 90% seen once, with less than 3.5% in the top ten. Sequenced: peripheral blood. The source is a woman in her 30s with COVID-19, enrolled during active disease. The conserved cysteine and the conserved F or W are not part of the CDR3 here. Fields, in order: J gene, CDR3 length, V gene, D gene, CDR3 protein. The D gene is left open where the match is weak.

J gene: TRBJ2-7; CDR3 length: 14; V gene: TRBV28; D gene: TRBD2; CDR3 protein: ASSFAPSGTPYEQY
J gene: TRBJ2-7; CDR3 length: 11; V gene: TRBV29-1; D gene: TRBD2; CDR3 protein: SVAGGVNYEQY
J gene: TRBJ2-4; CDR3 length: 13; V gene: TRBV3-1/TRBV3-2; D gene: -; CDR3 protein: ASSDRDLAKNIQY
J gene: TRBJ2-2; CDR3 length: 14; V gene: TRBV14; D gene: -; CDR3 protein: ASSQDRTYNTGELF
J gene: TRBJ1-1; CDR3 length: 7; V gene: TRBV29-1; D gene: -; CDR3 protein: SGGSEAF
J gene: TRBJ2-7; CDR3 length: 14; V gene: TRBV5-1; D gene: TRBD1; CDR3 protein: ASSLAGQGSSYEQY
J gene: TRBJ2-6; CDR3 length: 13; V gene: TRBV25-1; D gene: -; CDR3 protein: ASRPDSSGANVLT
J gene: TRBJ2-3; CDR3 length: 14; V gene: TRBV2; D gene: -; CDR3 protein: ASSEDAGARVDTQY
J gene: TRBJ1-4; CDR3 length: 13; V gene: TRBV5-1; D gene: TRBD1; CDR3 protein: ASSLATGAQSRLF
J gene: TRBJ1-1; CDR3 length: 11; V gene: TRBV30; D gene: TRBD1; CDR3 protein: AWSGQGTREAF
J gene: TRBJ2-2; CDR3 length: 10; V gene: TRBV19; D gene: -; CDR3 protein: ASSTPGRELF
J gene: TRBJ1-2; CDR3 length: 13; V gene: TRBV3-1/TRBV3-2; D gene: TRBD1; CDR3 protein: ASSQDRGRNYGYT
J gene: TRBJ1-2; CDR3 length: 12; V gene: TRBV9; D gene: TRBD1; CDR3 protein: ASSATGGIYGYT
J gene: TRBJ2-7; CDR3 length: 17; V gene: TRBV7-2; D gene: TRBD2; CDR3 protein: ASSLVLGLAGDRRSEQY
J gene: TRBJ1-6; CDR3 length: 13; V gene: TRBV6-5; D gene: -; CDR3 protein: ASTPGTSYNSPLH
J gene: TRBJ1-1; CDR3 length: 11; V gene: TRBV2; D gene: -; CDR3 protein: ASSQDSFTEAF
J gene: TRBJ1-4; CDR3 length: 14; V gene: TRBV11-2; D gene: TRBD1; CDR3 protein: ASSFYPGQGGEKLF
J gene: TRBJ1-1; CDR3 length: 11; V gene: TRBV6-4; D gene: -; CDR3 protein: ASSETGNTEAF
J gene: TRBJ2-1; CDR3 length: 10; V gene: TRBV5-1; D gene: TRBD2; CDR3 protein: ASSSLADEQF
J gene: TRBJ1-2; CDR3 length: 12; V gene: TRBV25-1; D gene: -; CDR3 protein: ASSEYDRNYGYT
J gene: TRBJ1-6; CDR3 length: 13; V gene: TRBV27; D gene: -; CDR3 protein: ASSLYSGSNSPLH
J gene: TRBJ2-2; CDR3 length: 10; V gene: TRBV27; D gene: -; CDR3 protein: ASTSDTGELF
J gene: TRBJ2-7; CDR3 length: 13; V gene: TRBV28; D gene: TRBD1; CDR3 protein: ASRAPNRGHYEQY
J gene: TRBJ2-1; CDR3 length: 13; V gene: TRBV11-3; D gene: TRBD2; CDR3 protein: ASSLGLAGEGEQF
J gene: TRBJ2-2; CDR3 length: 13; V gene: TRBV7-8; D gene: -; CDR3 protein: ASSPLLPPTGELF
J gene: TRBJ1-2; CDR3 length: 10; V gene: TRBV30; D gene: -; CDR3 protein: AWREGHYGYT
J gene: TRBJ2-1; CDR3 length: 13; V gene: TRBV9; D gene: -; CDR3 protein: ASSVRGSQVNEQF
J gene: TRBJ2-1; CDR3 length: 11; V gene: TRBV7-2; D gene: -; CDR3 protein: ASSFEVYNEQF
J gene: TRBJ2-3; CDR3 length: 13; V gene: TRBV6-5; D gene: TRBD2; CDR3 protein: ASSYSGRESDTQY
J gene: TRBJ2-1; CDR3 length: 14; V gene: TRBV10-2; D gene: -; CDR3 protein: ASKGPPGGSYNEQF
J gene: TRBJ1-2; CDR3 length: 12; V gene: TRBV3-1/TRBV3-2; D gene: -; CDR3 protein: ASSQGGRAPGYT
J gene: TRBJ1-1; CDR3 length: 12; V gene: TRBV19; D gene: TRBD1; CDR3 protein: ATATTGDLSEAF
J gene: TRBJ1-1; CDR3 length: 11; V gene: TRBV5-4; D gene: -; CDR3 protein: ASSFPMNTEAF
J gene: TRBJ1-4; CDR3 length: 13; V gene: TRBV3-1/TRBV3-2; D gene: -; CDR3 protein: ASSPQGKTNEKLF
J gene: TRBJ1-2; CDR3 length: 13; V gene: TRBV6-1; D gene: -; CDR3 protein: ASSERGGGPYGYT
J gene: TRBJ2-5; CDR3 length: 14; V gene: TRBV11-2; D gene: -; CDR3 protein: ASSWLGGGYDETQY
J gene: TRBJ1-1; CDR3 length: 11; V gene: TRBV18; D gene: TRBD1; CDR3 protein: ASSEGASTEAF
J gene: TRBJ1-1; CDR3 length: 15; V gene: TRBV19; D gene: TRBD1; CDR3 protein: ASSRGSGTGGNTEAF
J gene: TRBJ2-1; CDR3 length: 14; V gene: TRBV7-9; D gene: -; CDR3 protein: ASSLAWPPSYNEQF
J gene: TRBJ1-4; CDR3 length: 14; V gene: TRBV5-8; D gene: -; CDR3 protein: ASSLGQVGAHEKLF
J gene: TRBJ2-7; CDR3 length: 13; V gene: TRBV5-4; D gene: -; CDR3 protein: ATAKGTTHTYEQY
J gene: TRBJ1-1; CDR3 length: 13; V gene: TRBV19; D gene: -; CDR3 protein: ASSIGLSVNTEAF
J gene: TRBJ2-1; CDR3 length: 15; V gene: TRBV3-1/TRBV3-2; D gene: TRBD2; CDR3 protein: ASSQGTPAGGGVEQF
J gene: TRBJ1-2; CDR3 length: 11; V gene: TRBV4-1; D gene: -; CDR3 protein: ASRTTGNYGYT
J gene: TRBJ1-1; CDR3 length: 9; V gene: TRBV11-2; D gene: -; CDR3 protein: ASSRNTEAF
J gene: TRBJ1-1; CDR3 length: 12; V gene: TRBV7-2; D gene: -; CDR3 protein: ASSLQGLNTEAF
J gene: TRBJ2-5; CDR3 length: 9; V gene: TRBV5-8; D gene: -; CDR3 protein: ASSYGETQY
J gene: TRBJ2-7; CDR3 length: 12; V gene: TRBV18; D gene: TRBD1; CDR3 protein: ASSTGTGGYEQY
J gene: TRBJ1-6; CDR3 length: 14; V gene: TRBV5-6; D gene: -; CDR3 protein: ASSLSVSSYNSPLH
J gene: TRBJ1-1; CDR3 length: 12; V gene: TRBV5-1; D gene: -; CDR3 protein: ASSSDTPNTEAF
J gene: TRBJ1-2; CDR3 length: 11; V gene: TRBV7-9; D gene: -; CDR3 protein: ASSSRGDYGYT
J gene: TRBJ1-5; CDR3 length: 13; V gene: TRBV6-5; D gene: -; CDR3 protein: ASSYTDYSNQPQH
J gene: TRBJ1-2; CDR3 length: 12; V gene: TRBV5-1; D gene: TRBD1; CDR3 protein: ASSLQGADYGYT
J gene: TRBJ2-1; CDR3 length: 10; V gene: TRBV28; D gene: -; CDR3 protein: ATTLGYNEQF
J gene: TRBJ1-1; CDR3 length: 13; V gene: TRBV30; D gene: TRBD1; CDR3 protein: ACPGQGYSGTEAF